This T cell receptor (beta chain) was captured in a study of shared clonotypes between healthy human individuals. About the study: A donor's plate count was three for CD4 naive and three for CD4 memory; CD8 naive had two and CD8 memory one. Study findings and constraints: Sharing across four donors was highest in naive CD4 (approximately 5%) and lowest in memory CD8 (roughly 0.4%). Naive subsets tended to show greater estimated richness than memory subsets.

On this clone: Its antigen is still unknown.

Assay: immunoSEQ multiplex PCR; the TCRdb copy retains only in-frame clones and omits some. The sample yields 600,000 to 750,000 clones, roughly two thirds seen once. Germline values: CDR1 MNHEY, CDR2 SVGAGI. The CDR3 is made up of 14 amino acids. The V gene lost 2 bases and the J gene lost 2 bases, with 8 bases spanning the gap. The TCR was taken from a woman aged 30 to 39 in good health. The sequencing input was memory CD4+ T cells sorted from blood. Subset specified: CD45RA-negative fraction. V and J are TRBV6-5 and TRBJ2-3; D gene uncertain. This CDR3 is CASSYGQYTDTQYF. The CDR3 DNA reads TGTGCCAGCAGTTACGGGCAGTACACAGATACGCAGTATTTT.